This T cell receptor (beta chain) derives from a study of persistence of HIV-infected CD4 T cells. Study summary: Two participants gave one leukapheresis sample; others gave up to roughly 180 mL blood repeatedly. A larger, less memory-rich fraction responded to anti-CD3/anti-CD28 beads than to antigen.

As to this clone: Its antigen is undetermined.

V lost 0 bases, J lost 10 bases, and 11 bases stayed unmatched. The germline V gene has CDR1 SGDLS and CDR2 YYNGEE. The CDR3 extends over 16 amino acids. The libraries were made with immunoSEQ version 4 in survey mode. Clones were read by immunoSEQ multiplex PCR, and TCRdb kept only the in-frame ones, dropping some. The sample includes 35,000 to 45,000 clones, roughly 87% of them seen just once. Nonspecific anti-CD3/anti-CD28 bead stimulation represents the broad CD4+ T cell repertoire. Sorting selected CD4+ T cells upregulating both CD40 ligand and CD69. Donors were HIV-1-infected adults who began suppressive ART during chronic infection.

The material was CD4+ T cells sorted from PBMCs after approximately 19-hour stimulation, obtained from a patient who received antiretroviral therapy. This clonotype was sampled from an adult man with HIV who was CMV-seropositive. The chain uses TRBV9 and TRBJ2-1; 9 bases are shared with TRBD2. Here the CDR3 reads CASSVGGTSSTGEQFF. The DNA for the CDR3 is TGTGCCAGCAGCGTAGGAGGGACTAGCTCTACCGGGGAGCAGTTCTTC.